The 16 T cell receptor beta chains presented below share a single source sample, sequenced in a study of CD8 T cells in ankylosing spondylitis. TCRdb reanalysed the 5' RACE reads using MiXCR and keeps one entry per CDR3 protein. The table has 150,000 to 200,000 distinct CDR3 sequences, roughly 18% seen once. Sequenced input: blood, either unsorted or a sorted T cell fraction (not recorded which). These receptors all come from a male donor aged 10-35 years with ankylosing spondylitis or in good health (not recorded which).

This clonotype was counted many times. The chain employs TRBV24-1 and TRBJ2-2; D is uncertain. The CDR3 totals 15 residues. The germline V and J ends were trimmed by 4 bases and 8 bases, with 16 bases remaining between them. Per the germline V gene, CDR1 is KGHDR and CDR2 is SFDVKD. CDR3 coding DNA: TGTGCCACCAGTGACCCTGGGGATAGCACTGGGGAGCTGTTTTTT. Translation: CATSDPGDSTGELFF.

This clonotype has a count of ten or more. The J gene is TRBJ1-5, the V gene TRBV10-3; D is perhaps TRBD1 (5 bases). CDR1 and CDR2 (germline): ENHRY, SYGVKD. This CDR3 spans 15 amino acids. V was trimmed by 7 bases and J by 0 bases, leaving 13 bases between them. The CDR3 reads CAITDGDGSNQPQHF. CDR3 sequence (DNA): TGTGCCATCACGGACGGGGACGGTAGCAATCAGCCCCAGCATTTT.

This clonotype was observed a single time. The V gene is TRBV12-3 or TRBV12-4, the J gene TRBJ2-3; D unresolved. This CDR3 comprises 11 residues. With 3 bases removed from V and 5 bases from J, the gap between germline ends came to 3 bases. CDR3 coding DNA: TGTGCCAGCAGTTTCGAAGATACGCAGTATTTT. It translates to CASSFEDTQYF.

In this sample, this clonotype turned up a few times. The rearrangement joins TRBV4-3 to TRBJ2-3, with TRBD1 matching 8 bases. The V segment lost 0 bases and the J segment 0 bases; nucleotides outside the gene matches: 5. Germline CDR1 and CDR2: LGHNA and YSLEER. This CDR3 region has 17 residues. Here the CDR3 DNA reads TGCGCCAGCAGCCAAGAGGGGACAGGCGGGAGCACAGATACGCAGTATTTT. It translates to CASSQEGTGGSTDTQYF.

There are many counts of this clonotype. The J gene is TRBJ1-1, the V gene TRBV27; D is possibly TRBD1 (6 bases). Between the trimmed V and J ends, which lost 6 bases and 1 base, there was a span of 12 bases. The length of the CDR3 is 14 residues. Looked up from germline, CDR1 is MNHEY and CDR2 is SMNVEV (reference sequence). CDR3 protein: CASRFGTPNTEAFF. CDR3 nucleotides: TGTGCCAGCAGGTTTGGGACACCGAACACTGAAGCTTTCTTT.

This clonotype was seen ten or more times. The CDR3 sequence: CASATSGRRNEQFF. DNA of the CDR3: TGTGCCAGTGCAACTAGCGGGAGGAGGAATGAGCAGTTCTTC. The genes are TRBV19 and TRBJ2-1; 12 bases fit TRBD2. V lost 8 bases and J lost 7; bases outside the gene matches: 6. The CDR3 is 14 residues long. CDR1 and CDR2 from the germline V gene are LNHDA and SQIVND (reference sequence). Drawing the rest from reference TRBV19 and TRBJ2-1, the complete variable domain is DGGITQSPKYLFRKEGQNVTLSCEQNLNHDAMYWYRQDPGQGLRLIYYSQIVNDFQKGDIAEGYSVSREKKESFPLTVTSAQKNPTAFYLCASATSGRRNEQFFGPGTRLTVL.

This clonotype has a count of ten or more. The V and J genes are TRBV5-1 and TRBJ1-1; unclear D gene. CDR1 and CDR2 from the germline V gene are SGHRS and YFSETQ. There are 13 residues in the CDR3. Between the trimmed V and J ends, which lost 0 bases and 8 bases, there was a span of 11 bases. CDR3 bases: TGCGCCAGCAGCTTGGAAGGAGATGGAGAAGCTTTCTTT. It encodes CASSLEGDGEAFF.

This clonotype has ten or more counts. The chain links TRBV12-3 or TRBV12-4 to TRBJ2-5; D gene ambiguous. The V end lost 7 bases, the J end lost 5 bases, and 20 bases lay between the germline ends. This CDR3 comprises 15 residues. The CDR3 region has the DNA TGTGCCAGCACCCCTACCCGGGCCCTGGGGGAGACCCAGTACTTC. Translation gives CASTPTRALGETQYF.

This clonotype showed up many times. The chain joins TRBV11-3 to TRBJ2-7; D is ambiguous. CDR3 length: 14 residues. The germline gives CDR1 SGHNT, CDR2 YENEEA. V gave up 5 bases and J gave up 2 bases, with 13 bases separating them. CDR3: CASSPRRTPYEQYV. DNA of the CDR3: TGTGCCAGCAGCCCCCGCCGGACCCCCTACGAGCAGTACGTC.

This clonotype was detected ten times or more. The rearrangement uses TRBV7-9 and TRBJ2-7; 9 nucleotides match TRBD1. The CDR3 loop spans 12 amino acids. The germline V gene encodes CDR1 SEHNR and CDR2 FQNEAQ (reference sequence). CDR3 sequence: CASSGGQGSWHV. CDR3 sequence (DNA): TGTGCCAGCAGCGGGGGACAGGGAAGTTGGCACGTC.

In its sample, this clonotype was seen many times. V usage is TRBV4-2 and J usage is TRBJ2-3; TRBD2 aligns across 9 bases. CDR3 length: 16 amino acids. The germline gives CDR1 LGHNA, CDR2 YNFKEQ. The V gene end was trimmed by 0 bases and the J gene end by 6 bases; junction bases not matched to a gene: 7. The CDR3 is CASSQEDGGRGDTQYF. CDR3 bases: TGTGCCAGCAGCCAAGAAGACGGCGGGAGGGGGGATACGCAGTATTTT.

This clonotype was seen many times. J is TRBJ1-4 and V is TRBV4-1; possibly TRBD1 for D (5 bases). The V end was cut by 3 bases, the J end by 6 bases, with 8 bases between. This CDR3 is 13 amino acids long. Germline V CDR1 and CDR2: MGHRA, YSYEKL. Here the CDR3 reads CASSQTAYEKLFF. The CDR3 bases are TGCGCCAGCAGCCAGACAGCGTATGAAAAACTGTTTTTT.

This clonotype occurred many times. The chain carries TRBV11-2 and TRBJ2-7; the match to TRBD1 covers 8 bases. With 5 bases clipped from V and 1 base from J, the junction kept 4 bases outside the gene matches. The CDR3 sequence is 14 residues long. Germline V CDR1 and CDR2: SGHAT, FQNNGV. The CDR3, as DNA: TGTGCCAGCAGCAGAACAGGGGGGTCCTACGAGCAGTACGTC. Protein: CASSRTGGSYEQYV.

Many counts were recorded for this clonotype. The gene calls are TRBV6-6 and TRBJ2-1, with D hard to call. The CDR3 consists of 14 residues. Trimming pared 0 bases from V and 5 bases from J, leaving 8 bases between. Germline-derived CDR1 and CDR2 are MNHNY and SVGAGI (reference sequence). CDR3 DNA: TGTGCCAGCAGTTACTCGGACCTTCACAATGAGCAGTTCTTC. It yields the protein CASSYSDLHNEQFF.

This clonotype was observed many times. The CDR3 spells CASSARLPEQFF. CDR3 DNA: TGTGCCAGCAGTGCACGTTTACCCGAGCAGTTCTTC. The chain has TRBV2 and TRBJ2-1; the D is unclear. Germline V gene sequence: CDR1 SNHLY, CDR2 FYNNEI. The CDR3 runs 12 residues. V gave up 4 bases and J gave up 10 bases, with 11 bases separating them.

This clonotype was recorded many times. The chain employs TRBV12-5 and TRBJ2-7; perhaps TRBD1 as D (6 bases). Per germline, CDR1 LGHNT and CDR2 FRNRAP. V lost 6 bases, J lost 2 bases, and 11 bases lay in between. CDR3 length: 13 residues. The CDR3 DNA is TGTGCTAGTGGCCCGGACAGTCCCTACGAGCAGTACGTC. Translating it yields CASGPDSPYEQYV.